The entry below describes one TCR beta chain. A second PCR of about 7 to 11 cycles used a sample-barcoded 5' primer and a J-beta primer mix. TCRdb passed the 5' RACE reads through MiXCR, listing each CDR3 protein once. The sample includes 2 million or so distinct CDR3 sequences, about 50% of them seen just once. This entry belongs to a study of blood T cells in healthy people across ages. The germline CDR1 and CDR2 sequences are LGHNA and YNFKEQ. V lost 2 bases, J lost 3 bases, and 8 bases lay in between. There are 14 residues in the CDR3. Sequenced: blood. This receptor was obtained from a woman aged 40 to 50 in good health. V and J are TRBV4-2 and TRBJ2-1; D uncertain. CDR3 amino acids: CASSQKGNYNEQFF. The CDR3 DNA is TGTGCCAGCAGCCAAAAAGGCAACTACAATGAGCAGTTCTTC.